This TCR beta chain came from a study of cytomegalovirus exposure and HLA in healthy donors. Germline CDR1 reads SGHAT; CDR2 reads FQDESV (reference sequence). The trim removed 6 bases at V and 7 bases at J, leaving 9 bases unmatched. The CDR3 is 14 amino acids. Turning to this clone: Antigen unknown.

Study outcomes and limitations: Highly shared sequence variants in one cluster were likely a sequencing artifact. CMV serostatus alone was available as immune exposure information. Later, an analysis found that common viral pathogens appeared to be linked with several of the most significant clusters.

PCR used 60 Vbeta primers and 13 Jbeta primers. Only in-frame clones appear in the TCRdb table, and some are missing; sequencing was by immunoSEQ multiplex PCR. The sample lists over 100,000 clones, roughly 80% seen once, with about 7.5% in the top ten. This chain connects TRBV11-1 to TRBJ1-1; TRBD1 aligns across 9 bases. The sample taken for sequencing was PBMCs. The source is a woman in her 50s in good health and CMV-seropositive. CDR3 sequence reads: CASSRDWTGVEAFF. The CDR3 nucleotides read TGTGCCAGCAGTCGCGACTGGACAGGGGTTGAAGCTTTCTTT.